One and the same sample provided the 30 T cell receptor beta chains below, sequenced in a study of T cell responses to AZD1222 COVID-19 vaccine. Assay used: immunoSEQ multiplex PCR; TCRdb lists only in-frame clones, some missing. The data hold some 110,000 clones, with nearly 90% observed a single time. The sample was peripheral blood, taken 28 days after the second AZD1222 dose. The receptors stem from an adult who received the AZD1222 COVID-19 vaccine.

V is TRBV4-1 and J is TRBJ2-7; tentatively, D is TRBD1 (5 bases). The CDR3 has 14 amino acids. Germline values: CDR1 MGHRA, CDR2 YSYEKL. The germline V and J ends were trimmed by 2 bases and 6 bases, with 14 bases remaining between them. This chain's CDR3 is CASSQQPQRGEQYF. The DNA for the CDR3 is TGCGCCAGCAGCCAACAGCCCCAAAGGGGCGAGCAGTACTTC.

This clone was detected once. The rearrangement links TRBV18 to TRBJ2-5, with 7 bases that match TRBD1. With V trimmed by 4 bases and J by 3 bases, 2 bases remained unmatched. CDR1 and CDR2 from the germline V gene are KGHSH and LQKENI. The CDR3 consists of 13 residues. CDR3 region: CASSRQGKETQYF. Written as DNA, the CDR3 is TGTGCCAGCTCACGACAGGGAAAAGAGACCCAGTACTTC.

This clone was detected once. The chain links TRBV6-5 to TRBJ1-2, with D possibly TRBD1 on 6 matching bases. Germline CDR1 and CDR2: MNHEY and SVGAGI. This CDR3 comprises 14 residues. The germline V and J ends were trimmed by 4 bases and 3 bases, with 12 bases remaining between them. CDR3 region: CASSSNGQYYGYTF. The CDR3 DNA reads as TGTGCCAGCAGTTCGAATGGACAGTACTATGGCTACACCTTC.

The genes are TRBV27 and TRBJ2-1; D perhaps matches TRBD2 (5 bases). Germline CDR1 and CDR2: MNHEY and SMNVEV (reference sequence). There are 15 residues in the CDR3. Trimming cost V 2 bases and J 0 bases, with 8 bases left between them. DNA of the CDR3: TGTGCCAGCAGTTTAAGAGGGAGCTCCTACAATGAGCAGTTCTTC. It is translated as CASSLRGSSYNEQFF.

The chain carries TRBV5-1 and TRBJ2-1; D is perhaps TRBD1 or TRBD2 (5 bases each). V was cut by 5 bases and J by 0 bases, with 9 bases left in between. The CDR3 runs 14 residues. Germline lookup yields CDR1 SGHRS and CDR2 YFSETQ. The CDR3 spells CASSWDGSYNEQFF. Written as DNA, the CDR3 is TGCGCCAGCAGTTGGGACGGCTCCTACAATGAGCAGTTCTTC.

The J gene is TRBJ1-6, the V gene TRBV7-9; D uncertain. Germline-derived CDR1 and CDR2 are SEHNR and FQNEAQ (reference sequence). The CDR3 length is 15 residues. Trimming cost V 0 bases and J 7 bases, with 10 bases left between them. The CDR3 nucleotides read TGTGCCAGCAGCTTAGCCCCCCAGACGAATTCACCCCTCCACTTT. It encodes CASSLAPQTNSPLHF. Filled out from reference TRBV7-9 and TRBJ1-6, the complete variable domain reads DTGVSQNPRHKITKRGQNVTFRCDPISEHNRLYWYRQTLGQGPEFLTYFQNEAQLEKSRLLSDRFSAERPKGSFSTLEIQRTEQGDSAMYLCASSLAPQTNSPLHFGNGTRLTVT.

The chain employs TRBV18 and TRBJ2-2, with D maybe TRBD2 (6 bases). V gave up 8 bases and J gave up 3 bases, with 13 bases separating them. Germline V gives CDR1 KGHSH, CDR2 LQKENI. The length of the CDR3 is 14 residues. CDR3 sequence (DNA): TGTGCCAGCCTGGGGTCGGGAGACACCGGGGAGCTGTTTTTT. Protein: CASLGSGDTGELFF.

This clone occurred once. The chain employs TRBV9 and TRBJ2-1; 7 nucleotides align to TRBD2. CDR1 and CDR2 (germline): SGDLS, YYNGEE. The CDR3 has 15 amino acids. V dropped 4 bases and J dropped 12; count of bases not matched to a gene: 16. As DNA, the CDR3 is TGTGCCAGCAGCCCGAGGACTAGTTTAAGGTCGTGGCAGTTCTTC. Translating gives CASSPRTSLRSWQFF.

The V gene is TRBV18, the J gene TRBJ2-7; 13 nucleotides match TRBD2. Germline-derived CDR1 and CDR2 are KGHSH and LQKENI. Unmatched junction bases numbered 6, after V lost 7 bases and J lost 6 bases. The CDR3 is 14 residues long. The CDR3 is CASWTGLAGSEQYF. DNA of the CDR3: TGTGCCAGCTGGACGGGACTAGCGGGATCCGAGCAGTACTTC.

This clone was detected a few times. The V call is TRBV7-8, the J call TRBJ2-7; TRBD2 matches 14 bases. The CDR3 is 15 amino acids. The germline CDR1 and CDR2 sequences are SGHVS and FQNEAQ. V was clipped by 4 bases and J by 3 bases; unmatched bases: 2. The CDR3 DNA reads TGTGCCAGCAGCTCCGGACTAGCGGGAGGCTACGAGCAGTACTTC. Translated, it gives CASSSGLAGGYEQYF. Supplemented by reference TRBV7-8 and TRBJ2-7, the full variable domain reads GAGVSQSPRYKVAKRGQDVALRCDPISGHVSLFWYQQALGQGPEFLTYFQNEAQLDKSGLPSDRFFAERPEGSVSTLKIQRTQQEDSAVYLCASSSGLAGGYEQYFGPGTRLTVT.

This CDR3 reads CASIPGGRVTDTQYF. As DNA, the CDR3 is TGTGCCAGCATCCCCGGCGGGAGGGTCACAGATACGCAGTATTTT. V gene TRBV28 combines with J gene TRBJ2-3, with TRBD2 matching 9 bases. The CDR3 extends over 15 amino acids. J was trimmed by 2 bases and V by 7 bases; bases with no gene match: 7. CDR1 is MDHEN and CDR2 is SYDVKM in the germline V gene. The variable domain in full, completed from reference TRBV28 and TRBJ2-3, reads DVKVTQSSRYLVKRTGEKVFLECVQDMDHENMFWYRQDPGLGLRLIYFSYDVKMKEKGDIPEGYSVSREKKERFSLILESASTNQTSMYLCASIPGGRVTDTQYFGPGTRLTVL.

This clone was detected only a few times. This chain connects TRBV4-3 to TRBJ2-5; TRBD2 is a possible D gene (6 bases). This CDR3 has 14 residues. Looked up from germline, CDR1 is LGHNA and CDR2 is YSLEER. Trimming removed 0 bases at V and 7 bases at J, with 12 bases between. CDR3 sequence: CASSQDSYGGTQYF. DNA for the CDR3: TGCGCCAGCAGCCAAGATTCTTACGGGGGGACCCAGTACTTC.

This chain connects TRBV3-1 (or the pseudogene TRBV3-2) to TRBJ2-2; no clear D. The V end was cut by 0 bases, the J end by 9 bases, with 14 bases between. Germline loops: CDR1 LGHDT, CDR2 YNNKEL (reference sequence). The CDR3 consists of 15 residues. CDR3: CASSQDQQIGRELFF. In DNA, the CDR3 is TGTGCCAGCAGCCAAGATCAACAGATCGGACGGGAGCTGTTTTTT.

CDR3 sequence: CASLPYGRNKKLFF. CDR3 in DNA: TGTGCCTCTTTACCTTACGGACGGAATAAAAAACTGTTTTTT. The chain uses TRBV6-5 and TRBJ1-4; D gene unclear. V was clipped by 11 bases and J by 9 bases, with 22 bases between them. The CDR3 has 14 amino acids. Germline-derived CDR1 and CDR2 are MNHEY and SVGAGI.

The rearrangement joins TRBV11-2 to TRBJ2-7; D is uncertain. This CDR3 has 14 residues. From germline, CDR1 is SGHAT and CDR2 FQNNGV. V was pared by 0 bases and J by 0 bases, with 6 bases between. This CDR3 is CASSLDTISYEQYF. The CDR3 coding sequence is TGTGCCAGCAGCTTAGACACTATCTCCTACGAGCAGTACTTC.

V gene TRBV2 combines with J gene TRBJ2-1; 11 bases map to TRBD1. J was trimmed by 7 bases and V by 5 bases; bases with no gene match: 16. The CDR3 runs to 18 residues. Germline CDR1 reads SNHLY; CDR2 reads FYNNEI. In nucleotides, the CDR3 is TGTGCCAGCAGTCTCGGCACTACGGGTGGGACAGGGGGGAATGAGCAGTTCTTC. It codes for CASSLGTTGGTGGNEQFF. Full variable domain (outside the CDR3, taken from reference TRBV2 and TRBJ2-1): EPEVTQTPSHQVTQMGQEVILRCVPISNHLYFYWYRQILGQKVEFLVSFYNNEISEKSEIFDDQFSVERPDGSNFTLKIRSTKLEDSAMYFCASSLGTTGGTGGNEQFFGPGTRLTVL.

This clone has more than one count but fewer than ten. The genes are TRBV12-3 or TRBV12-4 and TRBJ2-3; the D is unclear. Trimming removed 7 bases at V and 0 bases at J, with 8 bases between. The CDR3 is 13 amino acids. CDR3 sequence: CASNLDSTDTQYF. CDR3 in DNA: TGTGCCAGCAACCTGGACAGCACAGATACGCAGTATTTT.

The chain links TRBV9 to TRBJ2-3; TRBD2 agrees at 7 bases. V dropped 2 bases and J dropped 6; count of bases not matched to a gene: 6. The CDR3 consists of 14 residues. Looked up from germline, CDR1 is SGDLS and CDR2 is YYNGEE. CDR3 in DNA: TGTGCCAGCAGCGTGGACCCGGGAGGCGATACGCAGTATTTT. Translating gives CASSVDPGGDTQYF.

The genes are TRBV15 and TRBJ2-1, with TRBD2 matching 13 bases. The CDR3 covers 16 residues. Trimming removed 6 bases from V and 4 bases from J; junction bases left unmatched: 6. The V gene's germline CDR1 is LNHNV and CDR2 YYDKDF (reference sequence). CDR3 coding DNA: TGTGCCACCAGTAGGGGGGGACTAGCGGGGTACAATGAGCAGTTCTTC. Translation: CATSRGGLAGYNEQFF.

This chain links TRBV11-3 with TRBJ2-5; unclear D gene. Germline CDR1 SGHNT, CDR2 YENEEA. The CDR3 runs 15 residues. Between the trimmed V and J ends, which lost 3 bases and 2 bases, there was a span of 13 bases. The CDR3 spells CASSLTGLTQETQYF. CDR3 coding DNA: TGTGCCAGCAGCTTGACGGGCCTTACACAAGAGACCCAGTACTTC.

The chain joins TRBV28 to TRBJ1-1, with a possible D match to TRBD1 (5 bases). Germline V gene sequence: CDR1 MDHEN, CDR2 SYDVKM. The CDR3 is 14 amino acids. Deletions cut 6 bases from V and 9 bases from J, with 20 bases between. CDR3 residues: CASSPGTLGGKAFF. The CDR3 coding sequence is TGTGCCAGCAGCCCGGGGACTCTGGGGGGGAAAGCTTTCTTT.

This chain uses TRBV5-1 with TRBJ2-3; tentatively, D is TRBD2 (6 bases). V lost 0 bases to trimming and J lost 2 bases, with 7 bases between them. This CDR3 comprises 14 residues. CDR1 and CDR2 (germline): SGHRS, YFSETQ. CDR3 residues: CASSLAGATDTQYF. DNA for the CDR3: TGCGCCAGCAGCTTGGCGGGAGCCACAGATACGCAGTATTTT.

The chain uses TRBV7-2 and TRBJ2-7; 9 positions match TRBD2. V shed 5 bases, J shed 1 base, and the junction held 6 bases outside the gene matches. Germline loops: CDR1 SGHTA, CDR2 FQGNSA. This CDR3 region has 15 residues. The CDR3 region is CASSPGLAGSYEQYF. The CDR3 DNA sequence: TGTGCCAGCAGCCCGGGACTAGCCGGTTCCTACGAGCAGTACTTC.

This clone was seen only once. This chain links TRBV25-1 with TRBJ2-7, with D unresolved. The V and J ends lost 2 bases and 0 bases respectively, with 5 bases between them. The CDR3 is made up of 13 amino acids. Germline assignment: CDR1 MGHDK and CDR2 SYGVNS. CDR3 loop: CASSESISYEQYF. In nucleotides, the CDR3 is TGTGCCAGCAGTGAAAGTATCTCCTACGAGCAGTACTTC.

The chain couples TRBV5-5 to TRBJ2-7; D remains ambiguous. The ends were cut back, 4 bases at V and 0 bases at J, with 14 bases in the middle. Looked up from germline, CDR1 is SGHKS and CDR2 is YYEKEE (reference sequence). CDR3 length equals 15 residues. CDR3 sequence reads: CASSDPGRLSYEQYF. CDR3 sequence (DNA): TGTGCCAGCAGCGACCCTGGACGCCTCTCCTACGAGCAGTACTTC.

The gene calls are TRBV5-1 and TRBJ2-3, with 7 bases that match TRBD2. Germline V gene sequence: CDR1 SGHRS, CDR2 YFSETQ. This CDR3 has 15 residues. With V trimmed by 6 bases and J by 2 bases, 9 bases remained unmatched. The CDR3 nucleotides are TGCGCCAGCACCCAAAACCTAGCGGTCACAGATACGCAGTATTTT. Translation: CASTQNLAVTDTQYF.

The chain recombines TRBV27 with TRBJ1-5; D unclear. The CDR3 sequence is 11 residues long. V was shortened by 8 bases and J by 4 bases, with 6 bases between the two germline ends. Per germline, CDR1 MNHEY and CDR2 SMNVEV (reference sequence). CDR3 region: CASGVNQPQHF. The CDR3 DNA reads TGTGCCAGCGGGGTAAATCAGCCCCAGCATTTT.

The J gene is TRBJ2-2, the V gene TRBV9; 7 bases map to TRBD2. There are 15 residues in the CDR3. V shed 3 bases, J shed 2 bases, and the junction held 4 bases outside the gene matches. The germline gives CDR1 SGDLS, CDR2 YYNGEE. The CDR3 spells CASSDRDYNTGELFF. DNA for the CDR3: TGTGCCAGCAGCGACCGGGACTATAACACCGGGGAGCTGTTTTTT. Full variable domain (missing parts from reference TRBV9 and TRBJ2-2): DSGVTQTPKHLITATGQRVTLRCSPRSGDLSVYWYQQSLDQGLQFLIQYYNGEERAKGNILERFSAQQFPDLHSELNLSSLELGDSALYFCASSDRDYNTGELFFGEGSRLTVL.

CDR3 bases: TGTGCCACCAGCGGATTTGGACTAAACTACGAGCAGTACTTC. Translation gives CATSGFGLNYEQYF. This chain connects TRBV15 to TRBJ2-7, with D possibly being TRBD2 (6 bases). V was clipped by 5 bases and J by 3 bases, with 14 bases between them. Germline assignment: CDR1 LNHNV and CDR2 YYDKDF (reference sequence). The CDR3 covers 14 residues.

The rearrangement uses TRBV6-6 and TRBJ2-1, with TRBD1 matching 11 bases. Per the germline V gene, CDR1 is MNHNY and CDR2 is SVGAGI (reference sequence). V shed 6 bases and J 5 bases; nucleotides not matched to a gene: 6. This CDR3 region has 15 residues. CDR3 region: CASSPGTGGDNEQFF. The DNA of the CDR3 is TGTGCCAGCAGCCCCGGGACAGGGGGAGACAATGAGCAGTTCTTC.